Presented here are 21 T cell receptor beta chains from one specimen sequenced in a study of blood T cell repertoires in COVID-19. Sequencing was performed with immunoSEQ multiplex PCR; in TCRdb, only in-frame clones are kept and a portion is missing. The sample lists roughly 90,000 clones, around 84% occurring once. Input material: peripheral blood. Every receptor here comes from a man aged 80 or over with acute or convalescent COVID-19.

The chain couples TRBV10-1 to TRBJ1-3; no reliable D call. CDR1 and CDR2 from the germline V gene are WNHNN and SYGVQD (reference sequence). There are 15 residues in the CDR3. Trimming took off 2 bases at V and 3 bases at J, with 11 bases between the two ends. The CDR3 loop is CASSETAALGNTIYF. The CDR3 coding sequence is TGCGCCAGCAGTGAGACCGCAGCGCTTGGAAACACCATATATTTT.

This clone was counted a few times. V usage is TRBV5-1 and J usage is TRBJ1-4; D is ambiguous. Germline V gives CDR1 SGHRS, CDR2 YFSETQ. The germline V and J ends were trimmed by 0 bases and 4 bases, with 7 bases remaining between them. The CDR3 loop spans 14 amino acids. CDR3 sequence: CASSLEGSNEKLFF. The CDR3 DNA reads TGCGCCAGCAGCTTGGAAGGGAGTAATGAAAAACTGTTTTTT.

This clone was picked up one time. The rearrangement joins TRBV24-1 to TRBJ1-1; the match to TRBD1 covers 9 bases. Germline V gene data show CDR1 as KGHDR and CDR2 as SFDVKD. The trim removed 9 bases at V and 0 bases at J, leaving 10 bases unmatched. This CDR3 comprises 16 residues. CDR3 protein: CATQDRGAMMNTEAFF. CDR3 nucleotide sequence: TGTGCCACCCAGGACAGGGGCGCGATGATGAACACTGAAGCTTTCTTT.

The chain carries TRBV24-1 and TRBJ1-5; D is possibly TRBD1 (6 bases). V was pared by 3 bases and J by 5 bases, with 16 bases between. CDR1 is KGHDR, CDR2 SFDVKD, per germline. This CDR3 has 16 amino acids. The DNA for the CDR3 is TGTGCCACCAGTGATGGGAGAGGGGGGGGGCATCAGCCCCAGCATTTT. Its protein product is CATSDGRGGGHQPQHF.

The rearrangement uses TRBV29-1 and TRBJ1-1, with 7 bases identical to TRBD1. The CDR3 loop spans 15 amino acids. J was trimmed by 7 bases and V by 1 base; bases with no gene match: 12. Looked up from germline, CDR1 is SQVTM and CDR2 is ANQGSEA. The CDR3, as DNA: TGCAGCGTTGAAGCGGACAGGCCGATTACAGTTGAAGCTTTCTTT. It is translated as CSVEADRPITVEAFF.

The rearrangement uses TRBV9 and TRBJ1-1; 8 bases match TRBD1. The CDR3 contains 13 residues. Germline CDR1 and CDR2: SGDLS and YYNGEE. J gave up 4 bases and V 2 bases, and 1 base lay outside the gene matches. The CDR3, as DNA: TGTGCCAGCAGCGTCACAGGGGGCACTGAAGCTTTCTTT. This sequence encodes CASSVTGGTEAFF.

The chain links TRBV15 to TRBJ2-7; TRBD2 aligns across 11 bases. The V and J ends lost 5 bases and 0 bases, in that order; junction bases with no gene match: 3. CDR1 is LNHNV and CDR2 is YYDKDF in the germline V gene (reference sequence). The CDR3 runs 15 residues. The DNA of the CDR3 is TGTGCCACCAGCGATGGGACTAGCGGCTCCTACGAGCAGTACTTC. This encodes CATSDGTSGSYEQYF.

This clone was recorded once. The V call is TRBV5-1, the J call TRBJ2-1, with D hard to call. This CDR3 comprises 16 residues. CDR1 is SGHRS, CDR2 YFSETQ, per germline. Deletions cut 0 bases from V and 3 bases from J, with 13 bases between. CDR3 sequence (DNA): TGCGCCAGCAGCTTGGTCCCAGGCCCTAACTACAATGAGCAGTTCTTC. Amino acid sequence: CASSLVPGPNYNEQFF.

The table lists this clone with a few counts. The chain is built from TRBV2 and TRBJ2-7, with 9 nucleotides matching TRBD1. Trimming removed 5 bases from V and 9 bases from J; junction bases left unmatched: 17. This CDR3 spans 16 amino acids. Germline assignment: CDR1 SNHLY and CDR2 FYNNEI. The CDR3 loop is CASSKKPPGQGFVQYF. DNA for the CDR3: TGTGCCAGCAGTAAAAAACCGCCGGGACAGGGTTTTGTGCAGTACTTC.

The gene calls are TRBV9 and TRBJ1-1; 7 nucleotides align to TRBD1. The length of the CDR3 is 14 residues. Germline V gene sequence: CDR1 SGDLS, CDR2 YYNGEE. The junction had 4 bases not matched to a gene; V was cut back by 0 bases and J by 5 bases. The CDR3 is CASSVVAGGTEAFF. The CDR3 DNA reads TGTGCCAGCAGCGTAGTGGCAGGGGGGACTGAAGCTTTCTTT.

V usage is TRBV7-6 and J usage is TRBJ1-2, with D unclear. The CDR3 is 18 amino acids. Deletions cut 0 bases from V and 1 base from J, with 18 bases between. Germline V gene lookup returns CDR1 SGHVS and CDR2 FNYEAQ. The CDR3 sequence: CASSLAPPLGKSNYGYTF. CDR3 in DNA: TGTGCCAGCAGCTTAGCCCCACCTTTGGGCAAGAGTAACTATGGCTACACCTTC.

The V and J genes are TRBV27 and TRBJ1-1, with 8 bases aligning to TRBD1. J lost 4 bases, V lost 7 bases, and 5 bases had no gene match. CDR1 is MNHEY, CDR2 SMNVEV, per germline (reference sequence). The CDR3 has 13 residues. CDR3 protein: CASTRQGTTEAFF. CDR3 sequence (DNA): TGTGCCAGCACCCGACAGGGGACCACTGAAGCTTTCTTT.

The CDR3 bases are TGTGCCTGGAGTGTAGGGGGAGCGACGGATACGCAGTATTTT. Its protein product is CAWSVGGATDTQYF. The V and J genes are TRBV30 and TRBJ2-3, with D possibly matching TRBD1 (6 bases). The CDR3 has 14 residues. Looked up from germline, CDR1 is GTSNPN and CDR2 is SVGIG (reference sequence). V was pared by 0 bases and J by 6 bases, with 13 bases between.

As regards this clone: The same CDR3 arises from other DNA sequences in this sample as well. The chain joins TRBV30 to TRBJ2-7; tentative D call: TRBD2 (6 bases). CDR1 is GTSNPN and CDR2 is SVGIG in the germline V gene (reference sequence). V dropped 0 bases and J dropped 2 bases, with 8 bases sitting between them. This CDR3 is 13 amino acids long. CDR3 protein: CAWSVLATYEQYF. The CDR3 DNA is TGTGCCTGGAGTGTACTAGCCACCTACGAGCAGTACTTC. The full variable domain, in which reference TRBV30 and TRBJ2-7 provide the parts outside the CDR3, is SQTIHQWPATLVQPVGSPLSLECTVEGTSNPNLYWYRQAAGRGLQLLFYSVGIGQISSEVPQNLSASRPQDRQFILSSKKLLLSDSGFYLCAWSVLATYEQYFGPGTRLTVT.

This clone was counted a few times. The chain recombines TRBV3-1 (or the pseudogene TRBV3-2) with TRBJ2-1; unclear D gene. The length of the CDR3 is 14 residues. CDR1 LGHDT and CDR2 YNNKEL come from the germline V gene (reference sequence). Between the trimmed V and J ends, which lost 1 base and 4 bases, there was a span of 8 bases. The CDR3 DNA reads as TGTGCCAGCAGCCAAGTATTAGTTTACAATGAGCAGTTCTTC. Amino acids: CASSQVLVYNEQFF.

The V and J genes are TRBV6-5 and TRBJ2-7; 8 bases match TRBD2. Losses at the gene ends were 5 bases for V and 4 bases for J; bases not matched to a gene: 7. Per the germline V gene, CDR1 is MNHEY and CDR2 is SVGAGI. This CDR3 is 14 amino acids long. This chain's CDR3 is CASSREGLFYEQYF. Written as DNA, the CDR3 is TGTGCCAGCAGTCGGGAGGGCCTTTTTTACGAGCAGTACTTC.

This chain connects TRBV5-1 to TRBJ1-1; D might be TRBD1 (5 bases). Trimming stripped 0 bases from V and 3 bases from J, with 9 bases between. The CDR3 is 14 amino acids. In germline, CDR1 is SGHRS, CDR2 YFSETQ. CDR3 amino acids: CASSLADTDTEAFF. CDR3 DNA sequence: TGCGCCAGCAGCTTGGCGGACACCGACACTGAAGCTTTCTTT.

This clone was recorded a few times. CDR3 DNA sequence: TGTGCAATCAGACTAAGGCGAGTTGAGCAGTTCTTC. Protein sequence: CAIRLRRVEQFF. The chain uses TRBV30 and TRBJ2-1, with D perhaps TRBD2 (5 bases). The CDR3 length is 12 residues. Germline CDR1 reads GTSNPN; CDR2 reads SVGIG (reference sequence).

This clone has only one observation. The gene calls are TRBV6-5 and TRBJ2-1, with a possible D match to TRBD2 (5 bases). The V gene's germline CDR1 is MNHEY and CDR2 SVGAGI. The CDR3 has 12 amino acids. V was trimmed by 8 bases and J by 8 bases, leaving 13 bases between them. CDR3: CASSETNYEQFF. The CDR3 DNA is TGTGCCAGCTCGGAGACTAACTATGAGCAGTTCTTC.

V and J are TRBV9 and TRBJ2-7, with 12 bases identical to TRBD2. The V gene end was trimmed by 4 bases and the J gene end by 3 bases; junction bases not matched to a gene: 8. Germline-derived CDR1 and CDR2 are SGDLS and YYNGEE. The CDR3 has 16 amino acids. CDR3 sequence: CASSLGLAGLNYEQYF. CDR3 coding DNA: TGTGCCAGCAGCCTCGGACTAGCGGGACTTAACTACGAGCAGTACTTC.

This clone appeared a single time. The chain is built from TRBV11-3 and TRBJ2-3, with D perhaps matching TRBD2 (6 bases). The ends were cut back, 0 bases at V and 9 bases at J, with 10 bases in the middle. This CDR3 has 13 amino acids. Per the germline V gene, CDR1 is SGHNT and CDR2 is YENEEA. Here the CDR3 DNA reads TGTGCCAGCAGCTTAGATCGTGGGGGGACGCAGTATTTT. Translated, it gives CASSLDRGGTQYF.